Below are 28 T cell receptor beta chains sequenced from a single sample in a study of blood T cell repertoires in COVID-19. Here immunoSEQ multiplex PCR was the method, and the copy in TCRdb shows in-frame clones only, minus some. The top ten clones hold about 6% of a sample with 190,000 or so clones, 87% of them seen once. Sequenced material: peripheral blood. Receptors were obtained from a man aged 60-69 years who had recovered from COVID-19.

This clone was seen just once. The CDR3 sequence is CAWTYGADNEQFF. Written as DNA, the CDR3 is TGTGCCTGGACGTATGGGGCAGACAATGAGCAGTTCTTC. The chain has TRBV30 and TRBJ2-1; perhaps TRBD1 as D (5 bases). The CDR3 sequence is 13 residues long. CDR1 is GTSNPN and CDR2 is SVGIG in the germline V gene (reference sequence). V lost 4 bases to trimming and J lost 5 bases, with 12 bases between them.

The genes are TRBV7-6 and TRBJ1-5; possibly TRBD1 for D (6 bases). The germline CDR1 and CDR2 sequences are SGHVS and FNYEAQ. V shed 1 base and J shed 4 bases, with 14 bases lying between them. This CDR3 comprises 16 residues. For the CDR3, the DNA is TGTGCCAGCAGCTTAGAGACAGGTCGGGCAAATCAGCCCCAGCATTTT. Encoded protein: CASSLETGRANQPQHF.

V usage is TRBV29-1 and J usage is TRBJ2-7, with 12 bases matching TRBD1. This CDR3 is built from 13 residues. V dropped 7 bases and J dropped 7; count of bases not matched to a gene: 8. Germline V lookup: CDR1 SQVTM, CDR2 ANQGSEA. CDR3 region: CSARGQGAQEQYF. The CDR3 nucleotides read TGCAGCGCGCGGGGACAGGGGGCGCAGGAGCAGTACTTC.

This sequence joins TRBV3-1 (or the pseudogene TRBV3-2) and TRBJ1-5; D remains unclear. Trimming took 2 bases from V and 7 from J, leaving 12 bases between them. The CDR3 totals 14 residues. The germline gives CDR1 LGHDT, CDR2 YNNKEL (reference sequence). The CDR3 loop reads CASSQLTGNQPQHF. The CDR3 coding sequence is TGTGCCAGCAGCCAACTCACCGGGAACCAGCCCCAGCATTTT.

The CDR3 protein is CASSFRGDSNQPQHF. As DNA, the CDR3 is TGTGCCAGCAGCTTCCGGGGAGATAGCAATCAGCCCCAGCATTTT. The rearrangement uses TRBV7-9 and TRBJ1-5; D unresolved. Germline CDR1 is SEHNR and CDR2 is FQNEAQ (reference sequence). The V gene lost 3 bases and the J gene lost 0 bases, with 9 bases spanning the gap. This CDR3 is 15 amino acids long. The full variable domain, with the rest looked up from reference TRBV7-9 and TRBJ1-5, is DTGVSQNPRHKITKRGQNVTFRCDPISEHNRLYWYRQTLGQGPEFLTYFQNEAQLEKSRLLSDRFSAERPKGSFSTLEIQRTEQGDSAMYLCASSFRGDSNQPQHFGDGTRLSIL.

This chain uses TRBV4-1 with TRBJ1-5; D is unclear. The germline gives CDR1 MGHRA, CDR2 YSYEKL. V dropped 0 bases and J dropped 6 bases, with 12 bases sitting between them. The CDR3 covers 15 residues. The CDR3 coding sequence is TGCGCCAGCAGCCAAGATTCAAGTCCGGGTCAGCCCCAGCATTTT. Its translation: CASSQDSSPGQPQHF.

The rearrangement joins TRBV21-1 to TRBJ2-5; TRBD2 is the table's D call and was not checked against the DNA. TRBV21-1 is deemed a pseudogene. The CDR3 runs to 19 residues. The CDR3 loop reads CASSKVLTSGGSIQETQYF. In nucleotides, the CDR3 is TGTGCCAGCAGCAAAGTGCTAACTAGCGGGGGGTCCATCCAAGAGACCCAGTACTTC.

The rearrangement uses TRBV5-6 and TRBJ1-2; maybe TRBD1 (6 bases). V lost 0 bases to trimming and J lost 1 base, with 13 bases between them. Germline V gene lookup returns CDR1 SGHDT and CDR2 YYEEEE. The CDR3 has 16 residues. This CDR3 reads CASSLVGQHINYGYTF. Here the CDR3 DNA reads TGTGCCAGCAGCTTGGTTGGACAGCATATTAACTATGGCTACACCTTC.

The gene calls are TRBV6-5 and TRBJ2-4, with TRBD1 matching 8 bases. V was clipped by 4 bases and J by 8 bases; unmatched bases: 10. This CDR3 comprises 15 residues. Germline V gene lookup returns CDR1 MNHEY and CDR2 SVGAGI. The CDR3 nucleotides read TGTGCCAGCAGTTTTTTGGGACAGGTGGGACACATTCAGTACTTC. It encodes CASSFLGQVGHIQYF.

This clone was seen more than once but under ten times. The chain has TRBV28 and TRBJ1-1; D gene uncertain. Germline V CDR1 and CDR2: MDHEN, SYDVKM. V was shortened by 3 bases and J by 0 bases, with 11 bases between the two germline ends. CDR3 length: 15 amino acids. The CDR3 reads CASSFTRRMNTEAFF. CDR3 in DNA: TGTGCCAGCAGTTTTACCAGGAGGATGAACACTGAAGCTTTCTTT.

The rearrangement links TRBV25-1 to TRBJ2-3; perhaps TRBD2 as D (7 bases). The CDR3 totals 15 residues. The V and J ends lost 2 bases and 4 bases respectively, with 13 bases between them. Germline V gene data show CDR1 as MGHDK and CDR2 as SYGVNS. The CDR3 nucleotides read TGTGCCAGCAGTGAAGGGGGCGGGGGATCAGATACGCAGTATTTT. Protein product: CASSEGGGGSDTQYF.

The CDR3 reads CASSANQGNTEAFF. The CDR3 DNA reads as TGTGCCAGCAGCGCCAATCAGGGGAACACTGAAGCTTTCTTT. The chain employs TRBV9 and TRBJ1-1, with D tentatively TRBD1 (5 bases). CDR1 is SGDLS and CDR2 is YYNGEE in the germline V gene. Trimming left V 3 bases short and J 1 base short, with 10 bases between. The CDR3 covers 14 residues.

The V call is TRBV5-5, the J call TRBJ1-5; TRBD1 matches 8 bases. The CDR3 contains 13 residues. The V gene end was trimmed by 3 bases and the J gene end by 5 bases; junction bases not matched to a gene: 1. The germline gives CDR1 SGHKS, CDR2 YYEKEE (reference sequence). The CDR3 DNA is TGTGCCAGCAGCTCGGACAGGGATCAGCCCCAGCATTTT. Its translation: CASSSDRDQPQHF.

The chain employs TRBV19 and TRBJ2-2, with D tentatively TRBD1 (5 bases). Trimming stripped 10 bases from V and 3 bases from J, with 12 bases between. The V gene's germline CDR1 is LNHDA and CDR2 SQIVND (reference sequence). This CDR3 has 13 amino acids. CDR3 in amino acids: CATIGVDTGELFF. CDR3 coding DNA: TGTGCCACCATAGGGGTAGACACCGGGGAGCTGTTTTTT. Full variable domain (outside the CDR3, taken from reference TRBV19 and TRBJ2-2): DGGITQSPKYLFRKEGQNVTLSCEQNLNHDAMYWYRQDPGQGLRLIYYSQIVNDFQKGDIAEGYSVSREKKESFPLTVTSAQKNPTAFYLCATIGVDTGELFFGEGSRLTVL.

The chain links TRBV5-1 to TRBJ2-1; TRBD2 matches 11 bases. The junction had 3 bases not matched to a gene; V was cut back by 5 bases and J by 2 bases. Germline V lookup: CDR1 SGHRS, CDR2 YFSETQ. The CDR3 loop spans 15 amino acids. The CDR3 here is CASSPTSGAYNEQFF. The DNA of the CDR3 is TGCGCCAGCAGTCCGACTAGCGGGGCCTACAATGAGCAGTTCTTC.

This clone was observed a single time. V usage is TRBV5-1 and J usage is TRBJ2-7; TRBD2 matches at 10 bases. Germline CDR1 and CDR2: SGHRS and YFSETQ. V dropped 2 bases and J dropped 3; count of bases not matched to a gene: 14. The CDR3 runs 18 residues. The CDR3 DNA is TGCGCCAGCAGCTTTAGCGACCCTTCTAGCGGGGGCCACTACGAGCAGTACTTC. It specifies CASSFSDPSSGGHYEQYF.

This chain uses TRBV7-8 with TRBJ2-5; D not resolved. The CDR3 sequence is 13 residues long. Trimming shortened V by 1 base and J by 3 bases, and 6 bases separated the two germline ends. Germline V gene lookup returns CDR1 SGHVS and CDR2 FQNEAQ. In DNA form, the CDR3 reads TGTGCCAGCAGCTTAGGGTCTAAAGAGACCCAGTACTTC. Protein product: CASSLGSKETQYF.

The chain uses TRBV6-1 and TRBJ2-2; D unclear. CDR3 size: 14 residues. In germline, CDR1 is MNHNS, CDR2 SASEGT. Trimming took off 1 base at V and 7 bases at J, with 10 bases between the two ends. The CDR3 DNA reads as TGTGCCAGCAGTGAAGTGGTAGAAGTCGGGGAGCTGTTTTTT. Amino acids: CASSEVVEVGELFF.

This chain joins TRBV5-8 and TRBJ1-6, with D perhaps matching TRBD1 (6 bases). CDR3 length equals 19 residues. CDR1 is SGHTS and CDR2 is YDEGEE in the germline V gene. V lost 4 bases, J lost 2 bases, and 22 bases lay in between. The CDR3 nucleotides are TGTGCCAGCAGCACCTCTTTGTCTCAGGGGTTCGCCTATAATTCACCCCTCCACTTT. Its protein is CASSTSLSQGFAYNSPLHF.

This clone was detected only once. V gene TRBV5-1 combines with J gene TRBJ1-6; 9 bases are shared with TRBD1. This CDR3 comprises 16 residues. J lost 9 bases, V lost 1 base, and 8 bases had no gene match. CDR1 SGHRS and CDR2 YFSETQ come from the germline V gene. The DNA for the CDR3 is TGCGCCAGCAGCTTGCAAGGAGGGACAGGGAGTTCACCCCTCCACTTT. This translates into CASSLQGGTGSSPLHF.

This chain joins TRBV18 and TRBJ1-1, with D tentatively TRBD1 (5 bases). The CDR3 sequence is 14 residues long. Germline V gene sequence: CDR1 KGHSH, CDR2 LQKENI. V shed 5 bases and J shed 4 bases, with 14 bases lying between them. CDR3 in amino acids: CASSAGIPVTEAFF. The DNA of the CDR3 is TGTGCCAGCTCAGCAGGGATTCCGGTCACTGAAGCTTTCTTT.

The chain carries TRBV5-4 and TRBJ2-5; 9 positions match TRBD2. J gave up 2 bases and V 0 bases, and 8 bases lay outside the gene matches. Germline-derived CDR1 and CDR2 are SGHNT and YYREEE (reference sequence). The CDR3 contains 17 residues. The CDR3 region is CASSLVGASGIQETQYF. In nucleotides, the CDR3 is TGTGCCAGCAGCTTGGTTGGGGCTAGCGGGATACAAGAGACCCAGTACTTC.

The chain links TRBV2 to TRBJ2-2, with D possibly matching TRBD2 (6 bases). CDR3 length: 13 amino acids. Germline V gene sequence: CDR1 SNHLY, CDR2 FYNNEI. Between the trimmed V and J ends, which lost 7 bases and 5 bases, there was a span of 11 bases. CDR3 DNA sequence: TGTGCCAGCAAGGAGGGAATAACCGGGGAGCTGTTTTTT. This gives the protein CASKEGITGELFF. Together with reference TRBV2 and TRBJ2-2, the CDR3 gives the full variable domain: EPEVTQTPSHQVTQMGQEVILRCVPISNHLYFYWYRQILGQKVEFLVSFYNNEISEKSEIFDDQFSVERPDGSNFTLKIRSTKLEDSAMYFCASKEGITGELFFGEGSRLTVL.

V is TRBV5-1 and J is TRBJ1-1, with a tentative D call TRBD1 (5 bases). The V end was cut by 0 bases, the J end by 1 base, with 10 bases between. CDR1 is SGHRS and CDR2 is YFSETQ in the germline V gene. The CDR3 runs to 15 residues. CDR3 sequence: CASSLVIGANTEAFF. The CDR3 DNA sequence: TGCGCCAGCAGCTTGGTTATAGGGGCGAACACTGAAGCTTTCTTT.

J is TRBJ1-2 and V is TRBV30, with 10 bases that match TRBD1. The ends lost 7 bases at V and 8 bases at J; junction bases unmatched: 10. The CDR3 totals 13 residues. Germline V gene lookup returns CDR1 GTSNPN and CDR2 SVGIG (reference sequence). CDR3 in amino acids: CAYPTGTGEGYTF. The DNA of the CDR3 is TGTGCCTACCCGACCGGGACAGGGGAGGGCTACACCTTC.

Written as DNA, the CDR3 is TGTGCCACCAGTGATCCGGGACAGGGGAGGTACGAGCAGTACTTC. Translating gives CATSDPGQGRYEQYF. The chain employs TRBV24-1 and TRBJ2-7, with 10 bases lining up with TRBD1. From germline, CDR1 is KGHDR and CDR2 SFDVKD. Losses at the gene ends were 3 bases for V and 4 bases for J; bases not matched to a gene: 5. The CDR3 loop spans 15 amino acids.

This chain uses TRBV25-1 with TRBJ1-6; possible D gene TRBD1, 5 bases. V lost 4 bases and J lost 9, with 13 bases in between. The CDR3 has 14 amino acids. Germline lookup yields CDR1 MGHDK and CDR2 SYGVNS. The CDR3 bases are TGTGCCAGCAGTGGGGGGGTGGCCGGTTCACCCCTCCACTTT. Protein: CASSGGVAGSPLHF.

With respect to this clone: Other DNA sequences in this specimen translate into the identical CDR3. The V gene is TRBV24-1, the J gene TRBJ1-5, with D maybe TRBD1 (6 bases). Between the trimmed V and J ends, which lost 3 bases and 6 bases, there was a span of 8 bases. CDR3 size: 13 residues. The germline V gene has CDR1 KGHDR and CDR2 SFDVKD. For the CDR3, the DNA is TGTGCCACCAGTGATCTAGGGGGTCAGCCCCAGCATTTT. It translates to CATSDLGGQPQHF.